This T cell receptor beta chain was observed in a study of T cell responses to AZD1222 COVID-19 vaccine. Using immunoSEQ multiplex PCR, the repertoire was profiled, and TCRdb retains in-frame clones only, with some absent. The sample holds over 100,000 clones, about nine tenths seen once. V gave up 2 bases and J gave up 0 bases, with 8 bases separating them. Germline values: CDR1 LGHDT, CDR2 YNNKEL (reference sequence). The CDR3 is made up of 15 amino acids. This chain joins TRBV3-1 (or the pseudogene TRBV3-2) and TRBJ1-3, with D unclear. The sample was peripheral blood, taken on day 0 of AZD1222 vaccination. This receptor was taken from an adult in good health. The CDR3: CASSQWQTSGNTIYF. The DNA for the CDR3 is TGTGCCAGCAGCCAATGGCAGACCTCTGGAAACACCATATATTTT.